This T cell receptor (beta chain) appears in the sequencing data of a study of T cells in Graves' hyperthyroidism and ophthalmopathy. Study-level background: Peripheral blood was obtained at initial diagnosis, preceding any treatment.

This clonotype was detected many times. Graves' hyperthyroidism is called stable when ophthalmopathy does not progress within 18 months. The CDR3 has 15 amino acids. After removal of 3 bases from V and 0 bases from J, the junction contained 4 bases not matched to a gene. RNA transcripts served as the template for amplifying TCR beta CDR3 regions. The TCR CDR3 first-round RT-PCR relied on the HTBI primer set. TCRdb independently ran MiXCR on the multiplex PCR reads; one entry per CDR3 protein. There are about 420,000 distinct CDR3 sequences in the sample; 15% to 17% occur only once, and around an eighth lies in the top ten.

Sequenced sample: blood. This sequence was found in a woman between 18 and 30 years old with Graves' hyperthyroidism. This rearrangement joins TRBV12-3 or TRBV12-4 to TRBJ2-5; 7 nucleotides match TRBD2. The CDR3 sequence is CASSFPSGYQETQYF. CDR3 nucleotide sequence: TGTGCCAGCAGTTTCCCTAGCGGATACCAAGAGACCCAGTACTTC.